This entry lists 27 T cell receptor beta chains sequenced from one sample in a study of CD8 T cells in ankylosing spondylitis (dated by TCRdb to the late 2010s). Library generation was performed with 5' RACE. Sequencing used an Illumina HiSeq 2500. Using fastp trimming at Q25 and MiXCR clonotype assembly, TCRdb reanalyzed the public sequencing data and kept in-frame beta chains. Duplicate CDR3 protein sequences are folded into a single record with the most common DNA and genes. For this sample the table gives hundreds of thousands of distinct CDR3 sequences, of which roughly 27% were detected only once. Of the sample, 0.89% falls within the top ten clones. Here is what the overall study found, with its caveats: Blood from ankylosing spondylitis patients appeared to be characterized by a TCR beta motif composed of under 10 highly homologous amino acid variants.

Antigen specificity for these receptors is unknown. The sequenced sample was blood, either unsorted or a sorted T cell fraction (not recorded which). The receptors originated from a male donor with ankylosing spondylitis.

CDR3 sequence reads: CASSDLDREDTGELFF. In nucleotides, the CDR3 is TGTGCCAGCAGTGATCTGGACAGAGAGGACACCGGGGAGCTGTTTTTT. This sequence joins TRBV25-1 and TRBJ2-2; TRBD1 is a possible D gene (6 bases). This CDR3 comprises 16 residues. Germline V gene data show CDR1 as MGHDK and CDR2 as SYGVNS. Trimming removed 3 bases from V and 3 bases from J, with 14 bases in between.

The CDR3 here is CASTTVTGTEAFF. As DNA, the CDR3 is TGTGCCAGCACCACAGTCACGGGCACTGAAGCTTTCTTT. The chain uses TRBV3-1 and TRBJ1-1, with D hard to call. CDR1 LGHDT and CDR2 YNNKEL come from the germline V gene (reference sequence). V lost 7 bases and J lost 4, with 13 bases in between. The CDR3 has 13 amino acids.

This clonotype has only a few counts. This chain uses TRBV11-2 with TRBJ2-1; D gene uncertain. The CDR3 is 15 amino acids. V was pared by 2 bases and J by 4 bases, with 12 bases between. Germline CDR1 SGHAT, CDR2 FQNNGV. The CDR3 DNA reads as TGTGCCAGCAGCTTAAACTCAGGTTCTTACAATGAGCAGTTCTTC. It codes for CASSLNSGSYNEQFF. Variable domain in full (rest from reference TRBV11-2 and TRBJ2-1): EAGVAQSPRYKIIEKRQSVAFWCNPISGHATLYWYQQILGQGPKLLIQFQNNGVVDDSQLPKDRFSAERLKGVDSTLKIQPAKLEDSAVYLCASSLNSGSYNEQFFGPGTRLTVL.

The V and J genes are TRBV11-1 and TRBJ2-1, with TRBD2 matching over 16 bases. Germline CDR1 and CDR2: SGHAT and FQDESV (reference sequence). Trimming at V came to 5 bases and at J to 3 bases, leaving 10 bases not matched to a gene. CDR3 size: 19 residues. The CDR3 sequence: CASSPLGLAGGPFYNEQFF. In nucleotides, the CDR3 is TGTGCCAGCAGCCCCCTGGGACTAGCGGGAGGGCCGTTCTACAATGAGCAGTTCTTC.

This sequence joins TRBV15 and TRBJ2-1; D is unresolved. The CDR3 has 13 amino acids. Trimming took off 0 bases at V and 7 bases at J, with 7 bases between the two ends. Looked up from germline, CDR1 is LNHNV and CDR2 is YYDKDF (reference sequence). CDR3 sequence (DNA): TGTGCCACCAGCAGAGATAACAAAAATGAGCAGTTCTTC. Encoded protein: CATSRDNKNEQFF.

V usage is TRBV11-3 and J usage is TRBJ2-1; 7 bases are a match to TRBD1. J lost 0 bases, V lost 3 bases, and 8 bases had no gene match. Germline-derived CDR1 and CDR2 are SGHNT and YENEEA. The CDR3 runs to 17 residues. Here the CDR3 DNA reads TGTGCCAGCAGCTTCTGGACAGGTCCGAGCTCCTACAATGAGCAGTTCTTC. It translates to CASSFWTGPSSYNEQFF. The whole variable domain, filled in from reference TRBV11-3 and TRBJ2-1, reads EAGVVQSPRYKIIEKKQPVAFWCNPISGHNTLYWYLQNLGQGPELLIRYENEEAVDDSQLPKDRFSAERLKGVDSTLKIQPAELGDSAVYLCASSFWTGPSSYNEQFFGPGTRLTVL.

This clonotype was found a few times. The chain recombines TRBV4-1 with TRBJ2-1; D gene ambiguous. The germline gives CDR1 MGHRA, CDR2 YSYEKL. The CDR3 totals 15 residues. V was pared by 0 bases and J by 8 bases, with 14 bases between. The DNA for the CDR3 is TGCGCCAGCAGCCAAGATGTTAATCGCGACTATGAGCAGTTCTTC. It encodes CASSQDVNRDYEQFF.

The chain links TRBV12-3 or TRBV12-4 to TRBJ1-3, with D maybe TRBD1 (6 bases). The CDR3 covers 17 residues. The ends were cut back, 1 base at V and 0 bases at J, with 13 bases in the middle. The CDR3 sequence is CASSLGGQGLSGNTIYF. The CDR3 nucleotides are TGTGCCAGCAGTTTAGGGGGACAAGGGCTCTCTGGAAACACCATATATTTT.

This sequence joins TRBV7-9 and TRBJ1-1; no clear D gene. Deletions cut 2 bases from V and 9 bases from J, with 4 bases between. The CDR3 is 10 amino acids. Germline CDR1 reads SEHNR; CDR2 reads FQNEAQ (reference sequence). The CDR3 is CASSLKQAFF. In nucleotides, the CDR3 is TGTGCCAGCAGCTTAAAACAAGCTTTCTTT.

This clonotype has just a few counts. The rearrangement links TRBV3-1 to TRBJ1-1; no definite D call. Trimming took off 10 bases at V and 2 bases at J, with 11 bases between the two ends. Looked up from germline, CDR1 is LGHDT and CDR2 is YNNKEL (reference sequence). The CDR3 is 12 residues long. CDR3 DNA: TGTGCCACCAGGAATCCAAACACTGAAGCTTTCTTT. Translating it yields CATRNPNTEAFF. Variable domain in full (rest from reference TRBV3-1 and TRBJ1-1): DTAVSQTPKYLVTQMGNDKSIKCEQNLGHDTMYWYKQDSKKFLKIMFSYNNKELIINETVPNRFSPKSPDKAHLNLHINSLELGDSAVYFCATRNPNTEAFFGQGTRLTVV.

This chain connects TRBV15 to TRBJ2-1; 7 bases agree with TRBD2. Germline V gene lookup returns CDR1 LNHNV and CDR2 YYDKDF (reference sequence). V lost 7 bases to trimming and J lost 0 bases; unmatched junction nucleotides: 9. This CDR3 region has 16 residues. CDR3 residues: CATNVRGRSSYNEQFF. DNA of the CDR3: TGTGCCACCAACGTTCGCGGGAGATCCTCCTACAATGAGCAGTTCTTC.

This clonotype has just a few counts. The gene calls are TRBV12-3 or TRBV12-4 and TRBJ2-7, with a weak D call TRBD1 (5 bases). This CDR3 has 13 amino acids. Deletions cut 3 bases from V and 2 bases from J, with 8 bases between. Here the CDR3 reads CASSFDSAYEQYF. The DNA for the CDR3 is TGTGCCAGCAGTTTTGACAGCGCCTACGAGCAGTACTTC.

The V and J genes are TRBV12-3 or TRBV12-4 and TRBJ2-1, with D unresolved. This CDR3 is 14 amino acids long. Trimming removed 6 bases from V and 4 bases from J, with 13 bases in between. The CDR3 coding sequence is TGTGCCAGCAGCCCGATAGGCACTTACAATGAGCAGTTCTTC. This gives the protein CASSPIGTYNEQFF.

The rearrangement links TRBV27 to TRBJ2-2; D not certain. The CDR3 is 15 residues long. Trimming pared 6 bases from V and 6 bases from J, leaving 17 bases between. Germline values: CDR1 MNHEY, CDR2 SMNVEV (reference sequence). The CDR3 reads CASSLRAETAGELFF. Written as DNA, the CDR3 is TGTGCCAGCAGCCTAAGAGCAGAGACGGCCGGGGAGCTGTTTTTT.

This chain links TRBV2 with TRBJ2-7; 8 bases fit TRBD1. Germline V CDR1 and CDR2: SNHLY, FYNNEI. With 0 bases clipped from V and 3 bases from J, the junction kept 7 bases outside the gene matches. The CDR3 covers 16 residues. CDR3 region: CASSEAQDRVSYEQYF. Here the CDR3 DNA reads TGTGCCAGCAGTGAAGCTCAGGACAGGGTGAGCTACGAGCAGTACTTC.

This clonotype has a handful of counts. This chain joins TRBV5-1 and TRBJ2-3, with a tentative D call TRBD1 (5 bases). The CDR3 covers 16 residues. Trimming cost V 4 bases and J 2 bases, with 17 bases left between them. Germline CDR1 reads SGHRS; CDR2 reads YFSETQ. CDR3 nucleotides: TGCGCCAGCAGCCCTGGATTTGGGGCCCCCACAGATACGCAGTATTTT. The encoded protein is CASSPGFGAPTDTQYF.

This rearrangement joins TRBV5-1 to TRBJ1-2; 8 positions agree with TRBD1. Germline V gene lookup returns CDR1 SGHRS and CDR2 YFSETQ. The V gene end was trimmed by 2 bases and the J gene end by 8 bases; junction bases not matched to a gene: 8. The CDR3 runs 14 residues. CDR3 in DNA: TGCGCCAGCAGCTTCATCGCGACAGGGGACGGCTACACCTTC. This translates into CASSFIATGDGYTF.

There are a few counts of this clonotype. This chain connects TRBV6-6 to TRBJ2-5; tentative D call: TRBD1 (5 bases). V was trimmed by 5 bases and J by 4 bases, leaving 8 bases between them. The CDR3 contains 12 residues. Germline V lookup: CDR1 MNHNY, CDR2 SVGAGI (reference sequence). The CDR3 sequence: CASSQTVETQYF. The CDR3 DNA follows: TGTGCCAGCAGTCAGACAGTAGAGACCCAGTACTTC.

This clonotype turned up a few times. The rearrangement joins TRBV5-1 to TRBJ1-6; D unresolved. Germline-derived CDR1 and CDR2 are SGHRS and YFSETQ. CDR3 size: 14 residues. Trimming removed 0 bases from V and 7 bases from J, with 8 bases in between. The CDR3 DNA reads TGCGCCAGCAGCTTGGAGGGAGCCAATTCACCCCTCCACTTT. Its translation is CASSLEGANSPLHF.

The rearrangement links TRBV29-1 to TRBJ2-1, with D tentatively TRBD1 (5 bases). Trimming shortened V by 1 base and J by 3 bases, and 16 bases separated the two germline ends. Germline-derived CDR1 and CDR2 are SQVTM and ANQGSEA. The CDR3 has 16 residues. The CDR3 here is CSVEAAQGHLYNEQFF. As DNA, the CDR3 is TGCAGCGTTGAAGCTGCCCAGGGCCACCTCTACAATGAGCAGTTCTTC.

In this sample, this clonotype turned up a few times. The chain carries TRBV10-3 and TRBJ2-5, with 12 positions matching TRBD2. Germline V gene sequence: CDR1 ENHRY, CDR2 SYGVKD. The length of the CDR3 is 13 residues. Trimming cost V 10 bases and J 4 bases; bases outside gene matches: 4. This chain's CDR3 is CATLAGGRETQYF. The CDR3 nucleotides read TGTGCCACGCTAGCGGGAGGGCGAGAGACCCAGTACTTC.

The CDR3 here is CASSLDGRDGEQYF. The CDR3, as DNA: TGTGCCAGCAGCTTAGACGGGAGGGATGGGGAGCAGTACTTC. The chain carries TRBV7-2 and TRBJ2-7; 8 positions agree with TRBD2. The junction had 6 bases not matched to a gene; V was cut back by 1 base and J by 7 bases. CDR3 size: 14 residues. The germline V gene has CDR1 SGHTA and CDR2 FQGNSA.

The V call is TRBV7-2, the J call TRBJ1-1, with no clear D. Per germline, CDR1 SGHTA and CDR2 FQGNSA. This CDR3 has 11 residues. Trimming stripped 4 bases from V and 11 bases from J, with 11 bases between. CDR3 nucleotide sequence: TGTGCCAGCAGCTCGGCGGGATTCGCTTTCTTT. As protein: CASSSAGFAFF.

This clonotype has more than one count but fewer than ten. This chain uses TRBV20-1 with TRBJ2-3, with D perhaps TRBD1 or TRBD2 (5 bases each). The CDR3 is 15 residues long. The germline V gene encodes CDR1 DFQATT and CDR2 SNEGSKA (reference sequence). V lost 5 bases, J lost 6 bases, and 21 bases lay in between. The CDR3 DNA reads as TGCAGTGCTTCTATACCGGGACGACGCAGGGATACGCAGTATTTT. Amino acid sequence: CSASIPGRRRDTQYF.

This chain's CDR3 is CASSFRSGAGGYEQYV. CDR3 bases: TGTGCCAGCAGTTTTCGGTCTGGGGCAGGGGGCTACGAGCAGTACGTC. This chain links TRBV12-3 or TRBV12-4 with TRBJ2-7, with 7 bases lining up with TRBD1. The CDR3 has 16 amino acids. The J segment lost 3 bases and the V segment lost 3 bases, leaving 11 bases of the junction unmatched.

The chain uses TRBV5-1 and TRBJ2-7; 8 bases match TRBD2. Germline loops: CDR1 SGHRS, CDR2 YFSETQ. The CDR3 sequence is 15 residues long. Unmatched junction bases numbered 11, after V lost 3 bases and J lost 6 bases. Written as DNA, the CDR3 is TGCGCCAGCAGCTCCCCCCGGAGCGGGAGAAGCGAGCAGTACTTC. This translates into CASSSPRSGRSEQYF.

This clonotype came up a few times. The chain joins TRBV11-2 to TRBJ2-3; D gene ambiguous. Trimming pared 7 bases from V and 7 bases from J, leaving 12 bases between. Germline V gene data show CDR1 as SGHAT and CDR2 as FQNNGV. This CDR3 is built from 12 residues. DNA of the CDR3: TGTGCCAGCACCCAGCTGCTTAATACGCAGTATTTT. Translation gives CASTQLLNTQYF.